This T cell receptor beta chain is drawn from a study of vaccination effects on CD4 cells after COVID-19. Study as a whole: Two-dose vaccination with either BNT162b2 or mRNA-1273 was given to the participants. Findings and caveats of the study: Clones of infection and vaccine origin contracted markedly late after vaccination.

Generated by immunoSEQ multiplex PCR, the TCRdb table keeps only in-frame clones and is missing some. This repertoire shows about 39,000 clones, 82% found once; its top ten account for approximately 3%. On roughly day 10 of culture, CD4+ T cells were separated out. Negative nucleocapsid antibody tests before and after vaccination confirmed no previous SARS-CoV-2 infection. V gave up 7 bases and J gave up 1 base; unmatched junction bases: 14. The CDR3 has 18 residues. Looked up from germline, CDR1 is SGHTS and CDR2 is YDEGEE. As for this clone: The antigen is unknown.

Specimen: CD4+ T cells from PBMCs cultured without peptide, collected before COVID-19 vaccination. The source of this sequence is a human donor who received a COVID-19 vaccine. The chain joins TRBV5-8 to TRBJ2-3, with 11 bases fitting TRBD2. For the CDR3, the DNA is TGTGCCAGCCCCAGCGCTCTAGCGGGGGGCTCGGGCACAGATACGCAGTATTTT. It specifies CASPSALAGGSGTDTQYF. Full variable domain (outside the CDR3, taken from reference TRBV5-8 and TRBJ2-3): EAGVTQSPTHLIKTRGQQATLRCSPISGHTSVYWYQQALGLGLQFLLWYDEGEERNRGNFPPRFSGRQFPNYSSELNVNALELEDSALYLCASPSALAGGSGTDTQYFGPGTRLTVL.